This T cell receptor (beta chain) emerged from a study of T cell responses to AZD1222 COVID-19 vaccine. The CDR3 has 14 amino acids. Trimming pared 3 bases from V and 6 bases from J, leaving 12 bases between. Per germline, CDR1 KGHSH and CDR2 LQKENI. In its sample, this clone was seen once. Assay used: immunoSEQ multiplex PCR; TCRdb lists only in-frame clones, some missing. The profile shows 80,000 to 100,000 clones, roughly nine tenths of them singletons. The genes are TRBV18 and TRBJ1-5; D unclear. This material consisted of peripheral blood, taken 28 days after the second AZD1222 dose. The clonotype was recovered from an adult who received the AZD1222 COVID-19 vaccine. In DNA, the CDR3 is TGTGCCAGCTCACCCACCAATGGGGTTCAGCCCCAGCATTTT. Amino acid sequence: CASSPTNGVQPQHF.